The entry below gives a single T cell receptor beta chain sequence along with its context. Its specificity is not known. The data originate from a study of cytomegalovirus exposure and HLA in healthy donors. Study summary: Assignment to the Caucasian-associated ancestry cluster applied to approximately 79% of the 300 to 500 genotyped donors. Study-wide results and limits: According to the study, roughly 160 TCR beta chains were cytomegalovirus-associated. A further, later analysis showed that HLA-associated TCR beta chains (compared with equally common others) were more clonally expanded.

The PCR employed 60 Vbeta primers together with 13 Jbeta primers. This table comes from immunoSEQ multiplex PCR, and its TCRdb copy is limited to in-frame clones, with some not included. The data show more than 40,000 clones, and the top ten clones hold roughly 17%. Trimming took 5 bases from V and 9 from J; bases not matched to a gene: 10. Germline V lookup: CDR1 SQVTM, CDR2 ANQGSEA. This CDR3 comprises 12 residues. The sample comprised PBMCs. J is TRBJ2-7 and V is TRBV29-1; 7 bases are a match to TRBD2. The sequence came from a male donor in good health and CMV-seronegative. The DNA of the CDR3 is TGCAGCGTTAAGGGAGGGGAGGTTGGGCAGTACTTC. This encodes CSVKGGEVGQYF.